These T cell receptor beta chains were read from a single sample in a study of blood T cells in healthy people across ages. TCRdb fed the 5' RACE reads into MiXCR, producing one record per CDR3 protein. Here the sample spans roughly 800,000 distinct CDR3 sequences, roughly 24% being singletons. The sample was also linked to a second study, of T cells of mothers and their children.

Input material: blood. These receptors all come from a boy between 10 and 17 years old in good health. CDR3s leave out the opening cysteine and the closing phenylalanine or tryptophan.

v_gene	j_gene	CDR3aa
TRBV20-1	TRBJ2-1	SADGAGGADEQF
TRBV27	TRBJ2-3	ASSPPDWGPDTQY
TRBV20-1	TRBJ2-5	SAGLRQETQY
TRBV5-5	NA	ASSLVAGAEFLEQF
TRBV21-1	TRBJ1-1	ASRTGGLGCMNTEAF
TRBV12-3/TRBV12-4	NA	ASSPGPSNEQF
TRBV25-1	TRBJ2-2	ASSELGDTGELF
TRBV25-1	NA	ASSRSGTATYEQY
TRBV6-6	TRBJ2-6	ASGGAGANVLT
TRBV6-4	TRBJ2-1	ASSDSYTVYNEQF
TRBV3-1	TRBJ2-1	ASSQPGRVHPYNEQF
TRBV12-5	NA	ASGLLESSYEQY
TRBV12-3/TRBV12-4	TRBJ2-1	ASSWGEDSGEQF
TRBV7-9	TRBJ2-3	ASSPTTGTLTDTQY
TRBV5-1	TRBJ2-5	ASSLAFPGEGETQY
TRBV12-3/TRBV12-4	TRBJ1-4	ASSLVGGPEKLF
TRBV5-1	TRBJ2-1	ASSLVPGPTNEQF
TRBV12-3/TRBV12-4	TRBJ2-5	ASSFPGLAGGPRETQY
TRBV3-1	TRBJ2-2	ASSRRTGELTGELF
TRBV6-6	TRBJ1-5	ASSYSPRARNQPQH
TRBV12-3/TRBV12-4	TRBJ1-2	ASSLSAGSAYGYT
TRBV28	TRBJ1-1	ASSFYGGRNTEAF
TRBV7-9	TRBJ2-2	ASSLFQGPANTGELF
TRBV5-1	TRBJ2-6	ASRWATGANVLT
TRBV3-1	TRBJ1-2	ASSQGGRLSYT
TRBV3-1	TRBJ1-2	AGSQDKNRVNGYT
TRBV12-3/TRBV12-4	TRBJ2-7	ASRSDRGYEQY
TRBV10-1	NA	ASSESSSGVETQY
TRBV18	TRBJ2-7	ASSPWKTDSEQY
TRBV19	TRBJ2-1	ASSMSSSTGQF
TRBV5-1	TRBJ1-4	ASSPDGEEKLF
TRBV24-1	TRBJ2-2	ATRGRGDTGELF
TRBV12-3/TRBV12-4	TRBJ1-6	ASTARQGNSPLH
TRBV11-2	TRBJ1-4	ASSQGNSGQPNEKLF
TRBV7-6	TRBJ2-1	ASSPRTGGANEQF
TRBV20-1	TRBJ1-6	SASVGGGSPLH
TRBV28	TRBJ2-3	ASILGRGLFGTQY
TRBV28	TRBJ2-2	ASSHTTELAGELF
TRBV5-8	TRBJ2-7	ASSFVPLSSYEQY
TRBV3-1	TRBJ1-1	ASSHLRGTEAF
TRBV7-9	TRBJ1-4	ASSFRGGEKLF
TRBV6-2/TRBV6-3	TRBJ1-1	ASRGAGTGETEAF
TRBV6-2/TRBV6-3	TRBJ2-6	ASRLGGSGANVLT
TRBV6-2/TRBV6-3	TRBJ1-2	ASTDRTNYGYT
TRBV7-8	TRBJ2-5	ASSPLLSPDRGREQY
TRBV7-9	TRBJ1-6	ASSPERGPNSPLH
TRBV7-9	TRBJ2-5	ASSPRDRF
TRBV20-1	TRBJ1-5	SARRGPGGYSNQPQH
TRBV2	TRBJ2-5	ASKEGAAETQY
TRBV4-1	NA	ASSQVSTANEQF
TRBV5-1	TRBJ2-5	ASSLWGNQETQY
TRBV7-9	TRBJ1-3	ASSYSGGSGNTIY
TRBV7-9	TRBJ2-7	ASSPNYEQY
TRBV29-1	TRBJ1-5	SVSGDSNQPQH
TRBV29-1	TRBJ2-7	SVERQGGNEQY